This TCR beta chain appears in the sequencing data of a study of shared clonotypes between healthy human individuals. The study, taken as a whole, reports: Among donors, the sharing of clonotypes was expected to be influenced by sequencing depth.

In regard to this clone: Its antigen is not known.

Germline CDR1 SGHTA, CDR2 FQGTGA. The CDR3 is 15 amino acids. Trimming left V 0 bases short and J 0 bases short, with 9 bases between. Profiled with immunoSEQ multiplex PCR; TCRdb holds only in-frame clones, not every one. The top ten hold around 24% of the sample, which has about 750,000 clones, about 91% seen once. Naive CD8 cells lacked CD45RO and underwent positive selection for CCR7, leaving out terminally differentiated effector memory CD45RA+ cells. Sequencing was done on a sample of naive CD8+ T cells sorted from blood. The receptor was isolated from a man aged 25 to 45 in good health. The genes are TRBV7-3 and TRBJ2-7; the D gene is possibly TRBD2 (6 bases). Written as DNA, the CDR3 is TGTGCCAGCAGCTTAACTAGCGGAAGCTCCTACGAGCAGTACTTC. Translating it yields CASSLTSGSSYEQYF.